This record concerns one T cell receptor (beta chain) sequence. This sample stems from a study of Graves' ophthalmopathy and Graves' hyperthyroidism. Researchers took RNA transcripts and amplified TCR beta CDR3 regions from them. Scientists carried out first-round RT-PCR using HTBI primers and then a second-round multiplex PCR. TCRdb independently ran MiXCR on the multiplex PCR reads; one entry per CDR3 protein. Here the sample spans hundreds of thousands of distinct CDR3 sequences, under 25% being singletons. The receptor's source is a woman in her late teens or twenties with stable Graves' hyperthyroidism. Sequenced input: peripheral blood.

For the CDR3, the DNA is TGTGCCAGCACTCTAGGGAGACCTTCATTCGGTGGCTACACCTTC. Encoded protein: CASTLGRPSFGGYTF. The chain joins TRBV28 to TRBJ1-2; unclear D gene. Germline CDR1 reads MDHEN; CDR2 reads SYDVKM. V was shortened by 7 bases and J by 7 bases, with 22 bases between the two germline ends. This CDR3 contains 15 residues.